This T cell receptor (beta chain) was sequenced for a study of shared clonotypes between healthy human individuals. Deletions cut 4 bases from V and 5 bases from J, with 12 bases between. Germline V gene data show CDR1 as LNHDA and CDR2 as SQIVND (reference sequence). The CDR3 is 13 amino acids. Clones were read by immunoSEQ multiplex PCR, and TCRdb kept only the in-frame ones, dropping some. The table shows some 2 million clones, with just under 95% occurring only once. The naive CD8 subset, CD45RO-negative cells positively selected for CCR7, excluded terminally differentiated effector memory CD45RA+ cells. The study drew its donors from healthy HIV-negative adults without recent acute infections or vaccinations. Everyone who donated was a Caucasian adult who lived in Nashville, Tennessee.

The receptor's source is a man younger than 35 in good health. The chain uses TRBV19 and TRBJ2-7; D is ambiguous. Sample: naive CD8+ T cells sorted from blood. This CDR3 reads CASSTRIRDEQYF. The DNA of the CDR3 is TGTGCCAGTAGTACCAGGATCCGTGACGAGCAGTACTTC.